Presented here are 20 T cell receptor beta chains from one specimen sequenced in a study of shared clonotypes between healthy human individuals. Using immunoSEQ multiplex PCR, the repertoire was profiled, and TCRdb retains in-frame clones only, with some absent. The data show around 2,100,000 clones, roughly 95% seen once. CD45RO negativity and positive selection for CCR7 defined naive CD8 cells, a population that excluded terminally differentiated effector memory CD45RA+ cells. What was sequenced was naive CD8+ T cells sorted from blood. All receptors come from a man aged 18 to 29 in good health.

The genes are TRBV5-4 and TRBJ1-1; D is ambiguous. The CDR3 extends over 15 amino acids. Germline V gene sequence: CDR1 SGHNT, CDR2 YYREEE (reference sequence). Trimming left V 6 bases short and J 3 bases short, with 18 bases between. CDR3 sequence: CASTFEGEVDTEAFF. Written as DNA, the CDR3 is TGTGCCAGCACCTTTGAGGGAGAAGTCGACACTGAAGCTTTCTTT.

J is TRBJ1-4 and V is TRBV6-5, with a possible D match to TRBD1 (5 bases). The CDR3 runs 15 residues. Trimming cost V 1 base and J 5 bases, with 11 bases left between them. From germline, CDR1 is MNHEY and CDR2 SVGAGI. The CDR3 is CASSYYGGANEKLFF. The CDR3 DNA sequence: TGTGCCAGCAGTTACTACGGAGGGGCGAATGAAAAACTGTTTTTT.

The CDR3 coding sequence is TGTGCCAGCAGCTTATATCCCATTATGAACACTGAAGCTTTCTTT. Amino acids: CASSLYPIMNTEAFF. V usage is TRBV11-2 and J usage is TRBJ1-1, with unresolved D. CDR3 length: 15 amino acids. V lost 2 bases, J lost 0 bases, and 10 bases lay in between. Germline CDR1 reads SGHAT; CDR2 reads FQNNGV.

The rearrangement links TRBV10-3 to TRBJ1-1; D not resolved. The V gene lost 4 bases and the J gene lost 4 bases, with 7 bases spanning the gap. The CDR3 covers 12 residues. CDR1 ENHRY and CDR2 SYGVKD come from the germline V gene. Written as DNA, the CDR3 is TGTGCCATCAGTGTTGGAACCACTGAAGCTTTCTTT. It codes for CAISVGTTEAFF.

The CDR3 loop is CASSMPESFEQFF. In nucleotides, the CDR3 is TGTGCCAGTAGTATGCCTGAGTCCTTTGAGCAGTTCTTC. The chain combines TRBV19 with TRBJ2-1, with unresolved D. CDR1 and CDR2 (germline): LNHDA, SQIVND (reference sequence). This CDR3 has 13 residues. V lost 3 bases to trimming and J lost 9 bases, with 12 bases between them.

This clone was seen only once. V is TRBV27 and J is TRBJ2-7, with a weak D call TRBD1 (5 bases). Between the trimmed V and J ends, which lost 10 bases and 1 base, there was a span of 17 bases. The V gene's germline CDR1 is MNHEY and CDR2 SMNVEV (reference sequence). The length of the CDR3 is 14 residues. The CDR3 reads CATKTETGSYEQYF. CDR3 coding DNA: TGTGCCACCAAGACGGAAACAGGTTCCTACGAGCAGTACTTC.

This chain joins TRBV7-9 and TRBJ1-5; unclear D gene. Per the germline V gene, CDR1 is SEHNR and CDR2 is FQNEAQ (reference sequence). Trimming shortened V by 1 base and J by 5 bases, and 12 bases separated the two germline ends. CDR3 length: 15 amino acids. The CDR3 nucleotides read TGTGCCAGCAGCTTAGGGGGTATAGCAGATCAGCCCCAGCATTTT. As protein: CASSLGGIADQPQHF.

The chain recombines TRBV19 with TRBJ2-7; D assignment may be TRBD1 or TRBD2 (5 bases each). Germline V CDR1 and CDR2: LNHDA, SQIVND (reference sequence). Trimming left V 5 bases short and J 2 bases short, with 16 bases between. The CDR3 contains 15 residues. DNA of the CDR3: TGTGCCAGTAGTCTTGCCGGGACCGGGACCTACGAGCAGTACTTC. Protein product: CASSLAGTGTYEQYF.

A remark on this clone: Other DNA sequences of this sample code for an identical CDR3. The V gene is TRBV4-1, the J gene TRBJ1-2; a possible D gene is TRBD1 (5 bases). Germline V CDR1 and CDR2: MGHRA, YSYEKL. V lost 1 base and J lost 8, with 11 bases in between. The CDR3 spans 13 residues. CDR3 in amino acids: CASSQVGDGGYTF. The CDR3, as DNA: TGCGCCAGCAGCCAAGTTGGGGACGGCGGCTACACCTTC.

This sequence joins TRBV27 and TRBJ2-3; 8 bases line up with TRBD2. Losses at the gene ends were 5 bases for V and 5 bases for J; bases not matched to a gene: 9. Germline values: CDR1 MNHEY, CDR2 SMNVEV (reference sequence). There are 15 residues in the CDR3. CDR3 sequence: CASSPLAGLIDTQYF. Written as DNA, the CDR3 is TGTGCCAGCAGTCCATTAGCGGGACTGATAGATACGCAGTATTTT.

The chain uses TRBV4-3 and TRBJ2-7; D not certain. The CDR3 is 14 amino acids. Trimming cost V 4 bases and J 4 bases, with 14 bases left between them. The germline CDR1 and CDR2 sequences are LGHNA and YSLEER. The CDR3 is CASSLELQMYEQYF. CDR3 coding DNA: TGCGCCAGCAGCCTGGAACTACAGATGTACGAGCAGTACTTC.

The chain uses TRBV27 and TRBJ1-1; D gene unclear. This CDR3 has 13 residues. V gave up 5 bases and J gave up 1 base, with 8 bases separating them. Germline assignment: CDR1 MNHEY and CDR2 SMNVEV (reference sequence). This chain's CDR3 is CASSRNQNTEAFF. DNA for the CDR3: TGTGCCAGCAGTAGGAACCAGAACACTGAAGCTTTCTTT.

This chain links TRBV11-1 with TRBJ2-3, with D possibly being TRBD2 (5 bases). The V and J ends lost 1 base and 5 bases respectively, with 16 bases between them. Germline V lookup: CDR1 SGHAT, CDR2 FQDESV (reference sequence). This CDR3 is built from 16 residues. CDR3 residues: CASSLDSRGLLDTQYF. The CDR3 coding sequence is TGTGCCAGCAGCTTAGACTCTAGAGGGTTGCTAGATACGCAGTATTTT.

A note on this clone: Other nucleotide sequences in the sample specify the same CDR3. The V gene is TRBV5-4, the J gene TRBJ1-1; D unresolved. Trimming cost V 4 bases and J 1 base, with 8 bases left between them. The CDR3 runs to 13 residues. The V gene's germline CDR1 is SGHNT and CDR2 YYREEE (reference sequence). In nucleotides, the CDR3 is TGTGCCAGCAGCCTGGGCCCGAACACTGAAGCTTTCTTT. Amino acids: CASSLGPNTEAFF.

DNA of the CDR3: TGTGCCAGCAGCTCCCCATGGGTCGGGGGCAACACCGGGGAGCTGTTTTTT. It encodes CASSSPWVGGNTGELFF. The rearrangement links TRBV7-8 to TRBJ2-2; tentatively, D is TRBD1 or TRBD2 (6 bases each). CDR3 length: 17 residues. CDR1 SGHVS and CDR2 FQNEAQ come from the germline V gene. V lost 4 bases and J 2 bases, leaving 17 bases between the germline ends.

V gene TRBV21-1 combines with J gene TRBJ2-1; no DNA check was done on the table's D call, TRBD1. TRBV21-1 is marked as a pseudogene. CDR3 length: 14 residues. CDR3 sequence (DNA): TGTGCCAGCAGCAGCGACAGGGGGCGGGGTGAGCAGTTCTTC. Its translation: CASSSDRGRGEQFF.

This chain joins TRBV9 and TRBJ2-5; tentative D call: TRBD2 (6 bases). The CDR3 has 16 amino acids. Germline lookup yields CDR1 SGDLS and CDR2 YYNGEE. The V gene lost 3 bases and the J gene lost 2 bases, with 17 bases spanning the gap. Here the CDR3 reads CASSAGVLQGQETQYF. CDR3 coding DNA: TGTGCCAGCAGCGCGGGGGTCCTTCAGGGTCAAGAGACCCAGTACTTC.

The gene calls are TRBV29-1 and TRBJ2-3; 8 bases line up with TRBD1. Trimming at V came to 3 bases and at J to 4 bases, leaving 6 bases not matched to a gene. The CDR3 length is 14 residues. Germline V gene sequence: CDR1 SQVTM, CDR2 ANQGSEA. CDR3 protein: CSVDWTGIADTQYF. CDR3 coding DNA: TGCAGCGTTGATTGGACAGGGATCGCAGATACGCAGTATTTT.

This clone was detected once. The chain joins TRBV5-4 to TRBJ2-1; tentative D call: TRBD2 (5 bases). CDR3 length equals 13 residues. Trimming pared 3 bases from V and 10 bases from J, leaving 14 bases between. Per germline, CDR1 SGHNT and CDR2 YYREEE (reference sequence). The DNA for the CDR3 is TGTGCCAGCAGCTCTCTCGAGGGAGTGGAGCAGTTCTTC. Protein: CASSSLEGVEQFF.

This clone was seen just once. Different DNA sequences within this sample yield the same CDR3. J is TRBJ1-2 and V is TRBV9; D ambiguous. V lost 0 bases, J lost 2 bases, and 8 bases lay in between. Germline V lookup: CDR1 SGDLS, CDR2 YYNGEE. The CDR3 is 14 amino acids. The CDR3 loop reads CASSVGTNNYGYTF. As DNA, the CDR3 is TGTGCCAGCAGCGTAGGTACCAACAACTATGGCTACACCTTC.